This entry lists 26 T cell receptor beta chains sequenced from one sample in a study of T cell repertoires in cytomegalovirus infection. What these receptors recognize is not known. TCRdb passed the reads through MiXCR, listing each CDR3 protein once. The sample has under 150,000 distinct CDR3 sequences, approximately 24% seen once. Sequenced input: PBMCs, sequenced either directly or after in vitro stimulation (not recorded which). The origin of the receptors is a human donor in good health (CMV status not recorded). Some clones in this sample may be carry-over from other donors' samples.

This clonotype appeared many times. The chain is built from TRBV7-2 and TRBJ1-5; no clear D gene. Germline loops: CDR1 SGHTA, CDR2 FQGNSA. With 5 bases removed from V and 0 bases from J, the gap between germline ends came to 8 bases. CDR3 length equals 14 residues. CDR3 bases: TGTGCCAGCAGCCCTGGTTATAGCAATCAGCCCCAGCATTTT. Translating it yields CASSPGYSNQPQHF.

The V and J genes are TRBV6-5 and TRBJ2-5; a weak D match, TRBD1 (6 bases). The CDR3 consists of 13 residues. The germline V gene encodes CDR1 MNHEY and CDR2 SVGAGI. Deletions cut 5 bases from V and 5 bases from J, with 12 bases between. The CDR3 sequence is CASSPWQGETQYF. The DNA of the CDR3 is TGTGCCAGCAGTCCATGGCAGGGGGAGACCCAGTACTTC.

This clonotype appeared many times. The J gene is TRBJ1-6, the V gene TRBV7-2, with a possible D match to TRBD1 (6 bases). The CDR3 runs 14 residues. With 4 bases removed from V and 8 bases from J, the gap between germline ends came to 12 bases. The germline gives CDR1 SGHTA, CDR2 FQGNSA. CDR3: CASSSQGGDSPLHF. In DNA form, the CDR3 reads TGTGCCAGCAGCTCACAGGGCGGGGATTCACCCCTCCACTTT.

The chain combines TRBV6-6 with TRBJ1-1; 9 bases agree with TRBD1. This CDR3 comprises 15 residues. Germline lookup yields CDR1 MNHNY and CDR2 SVGAGI (reference sequence). Unmatched junction bases numbered 8, after V lost 5 bases and J lost 4 bases. For the CDR3, the DNA is TGTGCCAGCAGTCCGACAGGGGGGGATGGCACTGAAGCTTTCTTT. Its protein product is CASSPTGGDGTEAFF.

In the case of this clonotype: One junction end disagrees with the germline gene, perhaps due to a read error. This rearrangement joins TRBV6-1 to TRBJ2-1, with 10 bases identical to TRBD2. Looked up from germline, CDR1 is MNHNS and CDR2 is SASEGT. CDR3 length: 15 residues. The CDR3 reads CASWSGRAPYSEQFF. The DNA of the CDR3 is TGTGCCAGCTGGAGCGGGAGGGCCCCCTACAGTGAGCAGTTCTTC.

The chain has TRBV10-3 and TRBJ1-2; D unclear. The CDR3 is 14 residues long. Germline V lookup: CDR1 ENHRY, CDR2 SYGVKD. Trimming removed 2 bases from V and 8 bases from J, with 15 bases in between. The CDR3 coding sequence is TGTGCCATCAGTGAGGGAGAGACCGTTGCAGGCTACACCTTC. Amino acid sequence: CAISEGETVAGYTF.

The sample holds a few counts of this clonotype. This rearrangement joins TRBV14 to TRBJ2-1; 7 bases line up with TRBD2. After removal of 2 bases from V and 9 bases from J, the junction contained 4 bases not matched to a gene. CDR1 and CDR2 (germline): SGHDN, FVKESK. The CDR3 totals 13 residues. The CDR3 DNA is TGTGCCAGCAGCCAACCTATAGCGGGTGAGCAGTTCTTC. The encoded protein is CASSQPIAGEQFF.

This clonotype came up a few times. The genes are TRBV6-2 or TRBV6-3 and TRBJ2-1, with a tentative D call TRBD1 (6 bases). Germline V lookup: CDR1 MNHEY, CDR2 SVGEGT. The CDR3 is made up of 15 amino acids. Deletions cut 2 bases from V and 7 bases from J, with 15 bases between. The CDR3 sequence is CASSYGGVGGNEQFF. The CDR3 nucleotides are TGTGCCAGCAGTTACGGGGGAGTAGGGGGAAATGAGCAGTTCTTC.

This clonotype was observed a handful of times. The chain uses TRBV20-1 and TRBJ1-4; maybe TRBD1 (5 bases). The CDR3 is 13 residues long. Trimming removed 7 bases at V and 7 bases at J, with 16 bases between. Looked up from germline, CDR1 is DFQATT and CDR2 is SNEGSKA (reference sequence). The CDR3 loop reads CSVPWDVGEKLFF. In DNA form, the CDR3 reads TGCAGTGTCCCATGGGACGTCGGTGAAAAACTGTTTTTT.

This clonotype was seen more than once but under ten times. V and J are TRBV7-9 and TRBJ2-1; 11 nucleotides match TRBD2. Trimming removed 5 bases from V and 8 bases from J; junction bases left unmatched: 11. The CDR3 is 16 amino acids. The V gene's germline CDR1 is SEHNR and CDR2 FQNEAQ (reference sequence). CDR3: CASSQDSGRASHEQFF. The CDR3 coding sequence is TGTGCCAGCAGCCAAGATAGCGGGAGGGCCTCGCATGAGCAGTTCTTC.

The chain carries TRBV12-3 or TRBV12-4 and TRBJ1-5; D is perhaps TRBD1 (6 bases). This CDR3 spans 14 amino acids. Trimming took 6 bases from V and 4 from J, leaving 13 bases between them. CDR3 amino acids: CASSPRDRNQPQHF. The CDR3 region has the DNA TGTGCCAGCAGCCCTCGAGACAGGAATCAGCCCCAGCATTTT.

This clonotype has ten or more counts. The gene calls are TRBV7-2 and TRBJ2-3, with D uncertain. V was pared by 1 base and J by 4 bases, with 9 bases between. Germline V gene sequence: CDR1 SGHTA, CDR2 FQGNSA. This CDR3 has 14 amino acids. The CDR3 protein is CASSLGLGPDTQYF. DNA of the CDR3: TGTGCCAGCAGCTTAGGATTAGGCCCAGATACGCAGTATTTT.

The chain carries TRBV12-3 or TRBV12-4 and TRBJ2-1, with D tentatively TRBD2 (5 bases). This CDR3 is 14 amino acids long. V was clipped by 6 bases and J by 1 base, with 10 bases between them. CDR3 residues: CASRAGGSYNEQFF. For the CDR3, the DNA is TGTGCCAGCAGGGCGGGCGGATCCTACAATGAGCAGTTCTTC.

The V gene is TRBV7-2, the J gene TRBJ2-1; 12 bases fit TRBD2. Germline lookup yields CDR1 SGHTA and CDR2 FQGNSA. With V trimmed by 3 bases and J by 10 bases, 7 bases remained unmatched. The CDR3 extends over 15 amino acids. The CDR3 DNA sequence: TGTGCCAGCAGCTTGACTAGCGGGAGTATCCGGGAGCAGTTCTTC. This translates into CASSLTSGSIREQFF.

This chain connects TRBV6-8 to TRBJ2-1, with 14 bases fitting TRBD2. CDR1 and CDR2 from the germline V gene are MNHGY and SAAAGT. The CDR3 totals 17 residues. V shed 6 bases and J 6 bases; nucleotides not matched to a gene: 10. The CDR3 protein is CASSPRPGLAGVNEQFF. In nucleotides, the CDR3 is TGTGCCAGCAGCCCAAGACCGGGACTAGCGGGAGTCAATGAGCAGTTCTTC.

This clonotype was detected a few times. The V call is TRBV27, the J call TRBJ2-1; D gene unclear. The CDR3 loop spans 17 amino acids. V lost 5 bases and J 0 bases, leaving 17 bases between the germline ends. Germline CDR1 is MNHEY and CDR2 is SMNVEV (reference sequence). CDR3 in amino acids: CASSPIGRRSSYNEQFF. CDR3 DNA sequence: TGTGCCAGCAGTCCAATCGGGCGGCGGAGCTCCTACAATGAGCAGTTCTTC.

This clonotype showed up just a few times. V and J are TRBV7-2 and TRBJ1-2, with 9 bases identical to TRBD1. Trimming cost V 1 base and J 5 bases; bases outside gene matches: 8. The V gene's germline CDR1 is SGHTA and CDR2 FQGNSA. The CDR3 is 16 amino acids. CDR3 nucleotides: TGTGCCAGCAGCTTAGTGGGAGGACAGGGGTTATATGGCTACACCTTC. Its protein is CASSLVGGQGLYGYTF.

By frequency in the sample, this clonotype is medium-sized. The genes are TRBV7-8 and TRBJ1-1; possible D gene TRBD1, 6 bases. Trimming took 5 bases from V and 4 from J, leaving 14 bases between them. The germline gives CDR1 SGHVS, CDR2 FQNEAQ. The CDR3 runs 14 residues. In DNA, the CDR3 is TGTGCCAGCAGCCAAACAGGGTACAGCACTGAAGCTTTCTTT. Translated, it gives CASSQTGYSTEAFF. The full variable domain, in which reference TRBV7-8 and TRBJ1-1 provide the parts outside the CDR3, is GAGVSQSPRYKVAKRGQDVALRCDPISGHVSLFWYQQALGQGPEFLTYFQNEAQLDKSGLPSDRFFAERPEGSVSTLKIQRTQQEDSAVYLCASSQTGYSTEAFFGQGTRLTVV.

This clonotype was detected a few times. The CDR3 here is CASSLTGDAEAFF. CDR3 sequence (DNA): TGTGCCAGCTCACTAACAGGGGACGCTGAAGCTTTCTTT. The chain is built from TRBV18 and TRBJ1-1; 7 bases are shared with TRBD1. CDR1 is KGHSH, CDR2 LQKENI, per germline. With 4 bases clipped from V and 6 bases from J, the junction kept 5 bases outside the gene matches. This CDR3 region has 13 residues.

This chain joins TRBV7-2 and TRBJ1-2; D not certain. The CDR3 loop spans 14 amino acids. The V gene's germline CDR1 is SGHTA and CDR2 FQGNSA. The germline V and J ends were trimmed by 2 bases and 8 bases, with 15 bases remaining between them. CDR3 amino acids: CASSLRIWTGGYTF. As DNA, the CDR3 is TGTGCCAGCAGCTTACGAATATGGACCGGCGGCTACACCTTC.

This clonotype turned up a few times. The chain links TRBV7-3 to TRBJ2-1, with 11 bases matching TRBD2. The CDR3 is 17 residues long. After removal of 1 base from V and 7 bases from J, the junction contained 9 bases not matched to a gene. CDR1 is SGHTA and CDR2 is FQGTGA in the germline V gene. CDR3 in DNA: TGTGCCAGCAGCTTAAGTTCGCTAGCGGGAGGTCTTAATGAGCAGTTCTTC. This sequence encodes CASSLSSLAGGLNEQFF.

In this sample, this clonotype turned up many times. V is TRBV7-2 and J is TRBJ2-5; TRBD2 matches 7 bases. This CDR3 region has 14 residues. V gave up 5 bases and J gave up 5 bases; unmatched junction bases: 8. From germline, CDR1 is SGHTA and CDR2 FQGNSA. The CDR3 region has the DNA TGTGCCAGCAGCCCCCGACTAGCTGGGGAGACCCAGTACTTC. Its protein is CASSPRLAGETQYF.

The chain recombines TRBV24-1 with TRBJ2-6; a weak D match, TRBD2 (6 bases). The ends were cut back, 3 bases at V and 2 bases at J, with 7 bases in the middle. CDR1 is KGHDR and CDR2 is SFDVKD in the germline V gene. This CDR3 comprises 15 residues. This CDR3 reads CATSDPGAGANVLTF. The CDR3 DNA sequence: TGTGCCACCAGTGATCCGGGGGCTGGGGCCAACGTCCTGACTTTC.

This clonotype has just a few counts. This sequence joins TRBV12-3 or TRBV12-4 and TRBJ2-1; 8 bases align to TRBD2. This CDR3 contains 15 residues. With 6 bases clipped from V and 7 bases from J, the junction kept 11 bases outside the gene matches. CDR3 region: CASRPPGTRENEQFF. Written as DNA, the CDR3 is TGTGCCAGCAGGCCCCCCGGGACTAGAGAGAATGAGCAGTTCTTC.

Many counts were recorded for this clonotype. The gene calls are TRBV7-2 and TRBJ2-1; TRBD2 is a possible D gene (6 bases). The CDR3 runs to 18 residues. Germline V gene lookup returns CDR1 SGHTA and CDR2 FQGNSA. V lost 1 base to trimming and J lost 2 bases, with 18 bases between them. Here the CDR3 reads CASSLGEGRLVTYNEQFF. The CDR3, as DNA: TGTGCCAGCAGCTTAGGAGAAGGAAGACTAGTCACCTACAATGAGCAGTTCTTC.

The rearrangement joins TRBV4-1 to TRBJ2-5, with 9 positions matching TRBD2. V was clipped by 2 bases and J by 5 bases; unmatched bases: 6. Germline loops: CDR1 MGHRA, CDR2 YSYEKL. This CDR3 is 15 amino acids long. CDR3 DNA sequence: TGCGCCAGCAGCCAAAATGCGGGAGGGCCGGAGACCCAGTACTTC. Its translation is CASSQNAGGPETQYF.